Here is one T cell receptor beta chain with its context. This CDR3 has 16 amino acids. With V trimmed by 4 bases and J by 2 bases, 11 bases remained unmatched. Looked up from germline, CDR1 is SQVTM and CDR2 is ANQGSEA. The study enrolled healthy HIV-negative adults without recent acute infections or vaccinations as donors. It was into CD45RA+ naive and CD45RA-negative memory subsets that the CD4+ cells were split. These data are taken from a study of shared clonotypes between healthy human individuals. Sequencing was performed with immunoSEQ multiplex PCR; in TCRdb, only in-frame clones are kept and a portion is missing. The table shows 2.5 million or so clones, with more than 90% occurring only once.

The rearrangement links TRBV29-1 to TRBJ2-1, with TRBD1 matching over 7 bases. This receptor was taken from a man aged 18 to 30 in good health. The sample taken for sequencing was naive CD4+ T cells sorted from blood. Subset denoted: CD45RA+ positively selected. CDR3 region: CSVVSVGQRTYNEQFF. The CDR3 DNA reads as TGCAGCGTTGTATCGGTGGGACAGAGGACCTACAATGAGCAGTTCTTC.